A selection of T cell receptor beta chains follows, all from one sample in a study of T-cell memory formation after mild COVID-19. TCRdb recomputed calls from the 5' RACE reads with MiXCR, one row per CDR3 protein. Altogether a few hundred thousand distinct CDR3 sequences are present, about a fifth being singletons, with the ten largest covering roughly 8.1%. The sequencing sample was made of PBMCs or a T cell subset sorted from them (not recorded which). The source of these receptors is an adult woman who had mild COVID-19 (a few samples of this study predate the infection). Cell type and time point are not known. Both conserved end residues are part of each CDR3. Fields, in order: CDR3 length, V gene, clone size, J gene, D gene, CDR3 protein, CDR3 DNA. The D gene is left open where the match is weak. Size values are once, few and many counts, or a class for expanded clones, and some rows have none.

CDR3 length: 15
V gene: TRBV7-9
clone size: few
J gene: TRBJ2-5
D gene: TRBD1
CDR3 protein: CASSLGGRGIETQYF
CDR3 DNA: TGTGCCAGCAGCTTAGGTGGCAGGGGGATAGAGACCCAGTACTTC

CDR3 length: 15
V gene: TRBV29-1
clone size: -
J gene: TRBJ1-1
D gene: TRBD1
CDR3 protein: CSVRQGSGMNTEAFF
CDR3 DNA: TGCAGCGTGAGACAGGGCTCTGGTATGAACACTGAAGCTTTCTTT

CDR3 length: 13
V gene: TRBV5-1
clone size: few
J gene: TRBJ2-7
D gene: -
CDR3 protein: CASSYQGFHEQYF
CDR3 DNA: TGCGCCAGCAGCTATCAGGGGTTCCACGAGCAGTACTTC

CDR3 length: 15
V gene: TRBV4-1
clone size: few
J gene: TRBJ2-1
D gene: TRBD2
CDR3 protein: CASSHGTSGRGEQFF
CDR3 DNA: TGCGCCAGCAGCCACGGGACTAGCGGGAGAGGTGAGCAGTTCTTC

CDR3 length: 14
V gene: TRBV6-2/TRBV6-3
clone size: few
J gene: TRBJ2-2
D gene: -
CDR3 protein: CASSPLGYTGELFF
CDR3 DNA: TGTGCCAGCAGTCCCCTGGGGTACACCGGGGAGCTGTTTTTT

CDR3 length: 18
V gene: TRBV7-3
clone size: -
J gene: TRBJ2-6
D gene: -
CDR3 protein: CASSRQGSIRSGANVLTF
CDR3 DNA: TGTGCCAGCAGTCGTCAGGGCAGTATTAGGTCTGGGGCCAACGTCCTGACTTTC

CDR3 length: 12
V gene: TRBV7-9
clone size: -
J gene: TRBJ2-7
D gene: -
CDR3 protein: CASSSQHNEQYF
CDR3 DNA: TGTGCAAGCAGCTCTCAGCATAACGAGCAGTACTTC

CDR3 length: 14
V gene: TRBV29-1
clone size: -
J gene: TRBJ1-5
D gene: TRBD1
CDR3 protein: CSAGTGSSNQPQHF
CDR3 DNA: TGCAGCGCCGGGACAGGAAGTAGCAATCAGCCCCAGCATTTT

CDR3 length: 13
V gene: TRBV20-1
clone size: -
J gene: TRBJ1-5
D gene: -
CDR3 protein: CSAAGHPNQPQHF
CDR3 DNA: TGCAGTGCAGCGGGACACCCAAATCAGCCCCAGCATTTT

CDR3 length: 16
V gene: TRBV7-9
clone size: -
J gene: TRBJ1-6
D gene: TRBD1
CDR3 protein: CASSLEGQVYGSPLHF
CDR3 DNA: TGTGCCAGCAGCTTAGAGGGACAGGTCTATGGTTCACCCCTCCACTTT

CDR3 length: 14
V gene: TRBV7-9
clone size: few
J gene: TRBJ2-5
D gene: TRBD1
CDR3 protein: CASSRGQAGETQYF
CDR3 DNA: TGTGCCAGCAGCCGGGGACAGGCGGGCGAGACCCAGTACTTC

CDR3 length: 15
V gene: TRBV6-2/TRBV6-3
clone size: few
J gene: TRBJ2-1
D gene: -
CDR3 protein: CASSPTWGSYNEQFF
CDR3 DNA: TGTGCCAGCAGTCCCACCTGGGGGTCCTACAATGAGCAGTTCTTC

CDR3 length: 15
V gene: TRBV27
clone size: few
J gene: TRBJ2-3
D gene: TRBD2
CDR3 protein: CASSPRTSSLRTQYF
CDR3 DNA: TGTGCCAGCAGTCCCCGGACTAGTTCTCTCCGTACGCAGTATTTT

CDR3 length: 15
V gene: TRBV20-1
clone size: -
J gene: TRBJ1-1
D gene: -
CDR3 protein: CSARQTGRTNTEAFF
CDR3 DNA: TGCAGTGCTAGGCAAACGGGACGGACGAACACTGAAGCTTTCTTT

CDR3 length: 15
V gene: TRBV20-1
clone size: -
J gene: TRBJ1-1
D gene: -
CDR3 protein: CSAPRGANSNTEAFF
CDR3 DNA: TGCAGTGCTCCCCGAGGGGCCAATTCGAACACTGAAGCTTTCTTT

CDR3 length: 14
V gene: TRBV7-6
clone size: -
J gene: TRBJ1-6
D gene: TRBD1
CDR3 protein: CASSLYRGNSPLHF
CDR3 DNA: TGTGCCAGCAGCTTATACAGGGGTAATTCACCCCTCCACTTT

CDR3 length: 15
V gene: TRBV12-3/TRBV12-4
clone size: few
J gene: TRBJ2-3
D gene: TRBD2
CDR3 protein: CASIAGGRSTDTQYF
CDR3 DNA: TGTGCCAGTATAGCGGGGGGCCGAAGCACAGATACGCAGTATTTT

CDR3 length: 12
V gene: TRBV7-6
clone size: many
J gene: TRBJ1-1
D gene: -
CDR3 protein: CASSFVNTEAFF
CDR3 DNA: TGTGCCAGCAGCTTCGTGAACACTGAAGCTTTCTTT

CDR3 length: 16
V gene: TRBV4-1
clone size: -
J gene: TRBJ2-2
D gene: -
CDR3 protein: CASSQGHIANTGELFF
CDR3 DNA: TGCGCCAGCAGCCAAGGACACATCGCGAACACCGGGGAGCTGTTTTTT

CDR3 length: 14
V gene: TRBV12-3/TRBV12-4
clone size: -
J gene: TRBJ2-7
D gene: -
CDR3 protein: CASSLGLQTYEQYF
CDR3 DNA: TGTGCCAGCAGTTTAGGACTACAGACCTACGAGCAGTACTTC

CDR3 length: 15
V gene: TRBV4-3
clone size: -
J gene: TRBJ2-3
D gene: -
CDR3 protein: CASSQGVGSTDTQYF
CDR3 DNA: TGCGCCAGCAGCCAAGGGGTTGGCAGCACAGATACGCAGTATTTT

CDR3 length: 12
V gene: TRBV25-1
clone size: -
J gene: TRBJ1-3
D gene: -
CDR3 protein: CASKGDQHTIYF
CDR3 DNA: TGTGCCAGCAAGGGTGACCAGCACACCATATATTTT

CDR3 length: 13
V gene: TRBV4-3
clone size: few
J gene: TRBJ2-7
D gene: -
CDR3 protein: CASSQYKGYEQYF
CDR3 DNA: TGCGCCAGCAGCCAATATAAAGGGTACGAGCAGTACTTC

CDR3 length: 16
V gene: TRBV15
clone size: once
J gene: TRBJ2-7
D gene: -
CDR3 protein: CATSRPRVWGSYEQYF
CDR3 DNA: TGTGCCACCAGCAGGCCCAGGGTTTGGGGATCCTACGAGCAGTACTTC

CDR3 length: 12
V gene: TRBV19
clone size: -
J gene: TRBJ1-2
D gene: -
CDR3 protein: CASSMISYGYTF
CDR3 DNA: TGTGCCAGTAGTATGATCTCTTATGGCTACACCTTC

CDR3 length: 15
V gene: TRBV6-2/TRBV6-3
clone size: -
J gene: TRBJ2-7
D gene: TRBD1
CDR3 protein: CASSYSHRGNYEQYF
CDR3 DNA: TGTGCCAGCAGTTACTCCCACAGGGGAAACTACGAGCAGTACTTC

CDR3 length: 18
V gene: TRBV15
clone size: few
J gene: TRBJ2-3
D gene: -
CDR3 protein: CATSGTDREITSTDTQYF
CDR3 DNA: TGTGCCACCAGCGGAACGGACAGAGAGATTACTAGCACAGATACGCAGTATTTT

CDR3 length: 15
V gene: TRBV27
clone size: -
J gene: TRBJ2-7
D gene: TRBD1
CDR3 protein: CASSPAGTGSYEQYF
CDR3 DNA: TGTGCCAGCAGTCCGGCCGGGACAGGGTCATACGAGCAGTACTTC

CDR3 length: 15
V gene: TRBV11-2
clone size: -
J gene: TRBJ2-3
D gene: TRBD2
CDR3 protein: CASSTLSGSTDTQYF
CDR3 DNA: TGTGCCAGCAGCACCCTTAGCGGGAGCACAGATACGCAGTATTTT

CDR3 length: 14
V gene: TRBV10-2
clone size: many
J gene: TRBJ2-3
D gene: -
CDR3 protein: CASSYGVVTDTQYF
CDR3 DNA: TGCGCCAGCAGCTACGGGGTGGTGACAGATACGCAGTATTTT

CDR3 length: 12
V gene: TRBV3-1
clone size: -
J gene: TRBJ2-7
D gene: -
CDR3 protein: CASSQEVDEQYF
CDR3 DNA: TGTGCCAGCAGCCAGGAAGTAGACGAGCAGTACTTC

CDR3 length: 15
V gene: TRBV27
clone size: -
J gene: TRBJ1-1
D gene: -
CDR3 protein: CASSFNGDTSTEAFF
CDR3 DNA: TGTGCCAGCAGTTTTAATGGGGATACGAGCACTGAAGCTTTCTTT

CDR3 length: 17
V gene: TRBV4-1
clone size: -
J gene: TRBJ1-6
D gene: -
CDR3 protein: CASSQDPPGGYNSPLHF
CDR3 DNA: TGCGCCAGCAGCCAAGACCCCCCGGGGGGCTATAATTCACCCCTCCACTTT

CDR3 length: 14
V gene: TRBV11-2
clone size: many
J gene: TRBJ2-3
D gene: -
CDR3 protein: CASSLVSGADTQYF
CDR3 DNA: TGTGCCAGCAGCTTAGTTAGTGGAGCAGATACGCAGTATTTT

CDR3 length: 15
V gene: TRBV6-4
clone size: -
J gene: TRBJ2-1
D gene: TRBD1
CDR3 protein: CASSDRDRGHNEQFF
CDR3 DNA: TGTGCCAGCAGTGACAGGGACAGGGGGCACAATGAGCAGTTCTTC

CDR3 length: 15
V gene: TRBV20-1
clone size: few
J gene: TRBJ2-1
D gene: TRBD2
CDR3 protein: CSARDRGLAAHEQFF
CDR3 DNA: TGCAGTGCTAGAGATCGAGGACTAGCGGCACATGAGCAGTTCTTC

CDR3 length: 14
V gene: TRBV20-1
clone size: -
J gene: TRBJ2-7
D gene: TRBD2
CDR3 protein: CSAPQSSGSYEQYF
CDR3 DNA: TGCAGTGCCCCACAATCAAGCGGGAGCTACGAGCAGTACTTC

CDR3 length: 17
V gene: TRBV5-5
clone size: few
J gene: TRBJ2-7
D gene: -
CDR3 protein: CASSYRFSGTGLWEQYF
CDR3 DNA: TGTGCCAGCAGCTACCGATTTAGCGGGACAGGGCTATGGGAGCAGTACTTC

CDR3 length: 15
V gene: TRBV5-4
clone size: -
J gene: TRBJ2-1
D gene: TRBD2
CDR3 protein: CASSFAGAKDNEQFF
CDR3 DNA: TGTGCCAGCAGCTTTGCGGGAGCTAAAGACAATGAGCAGTTCTTC

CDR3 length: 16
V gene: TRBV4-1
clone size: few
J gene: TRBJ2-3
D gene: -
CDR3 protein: CASSPRDLRNTDTQYF
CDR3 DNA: TGCGCCAGCAGCCCTCGGGACTTACGAAACACAGATACGCAGTATTTT

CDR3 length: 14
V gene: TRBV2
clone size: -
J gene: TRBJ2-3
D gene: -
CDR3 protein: CASRLVGSTDTQYF
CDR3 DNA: TGTGCCAGCAGATTGGTAGGGAGCACAGATACGCAGTATTTT

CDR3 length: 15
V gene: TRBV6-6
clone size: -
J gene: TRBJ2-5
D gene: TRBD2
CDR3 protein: CASRWTSGGGQTQYF
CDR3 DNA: TGTGCCAGCAGATGGACTAGCGGGGGGGGGCAGACCCAGTACTTC

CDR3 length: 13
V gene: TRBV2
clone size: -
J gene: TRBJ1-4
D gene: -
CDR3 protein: CASSERAAGKLFF
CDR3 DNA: TGTGCCAGCAGTGAAAGGGCAGCGGGAAAACTGTTTTTT